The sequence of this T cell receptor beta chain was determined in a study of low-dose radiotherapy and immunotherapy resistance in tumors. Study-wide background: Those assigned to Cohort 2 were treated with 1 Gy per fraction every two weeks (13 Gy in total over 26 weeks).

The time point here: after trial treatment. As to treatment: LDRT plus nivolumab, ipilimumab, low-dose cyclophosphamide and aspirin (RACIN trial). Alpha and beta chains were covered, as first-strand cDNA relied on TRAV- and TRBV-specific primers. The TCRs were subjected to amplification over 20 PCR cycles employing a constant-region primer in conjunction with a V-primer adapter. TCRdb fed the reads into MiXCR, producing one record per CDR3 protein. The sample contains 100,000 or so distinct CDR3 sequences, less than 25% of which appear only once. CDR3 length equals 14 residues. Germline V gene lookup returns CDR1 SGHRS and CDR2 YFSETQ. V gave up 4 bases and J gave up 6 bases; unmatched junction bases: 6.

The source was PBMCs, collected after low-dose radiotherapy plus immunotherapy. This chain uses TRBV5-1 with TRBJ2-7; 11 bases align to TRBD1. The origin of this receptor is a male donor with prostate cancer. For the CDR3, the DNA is TGCGCCAGCAGCGTTGGACAGGGGGCCCTCGAGCAGTACTTC. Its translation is CASSVGQGALEQYF.